The rows below give T cell receptor delta chains drawn from one sample of a study of gamma-delta T cells after stem cell transplantation. TCRdb redid the clone calls on the RT-PCR reads with CATT. The sample consists of several thousand delta-chain clones, around 25% of them appearing once. The sequencing input was gamma-delta T cells. These receptors all come from a human donor. It is not recorded whose cells these are; they may come from a transplant donor. Both conserved end residues are part of each CDR3. A D gene is named only where the DNA matches it firmly. Size is stated for part of the rows, as once, few or many counts, or as a class when the clone is expanded.

CDR3aa: CALGVRLLPSGDTTDKLIF; CDR3nt: TGTGCTCTTGGGGTCCGGCTACTACCCTCGGGGGATACCACCGATAAACTCATCTTT; j_gene: TRDJ1; abundance: few; v_gene: TRDV1; d_gene: TRDD3
CDR3aa: CACDTLKTTVGRGDKLIF; CDR3nt: TGTGCCTGTGACACTCTTAAGACAACGGTTGGACGGGGCGATAAACTCATCTTT; j_gene: TRDJ1; abundance: few; v_gene: TRDV2; d_gene: NA
CDR3aa: CALSPFLRRNWGSKLIF; CDR3nt: TGTGCTCTTTCTCCCTTCCTACGACGCAACTGGGGATCAAAACTCATCTTT; j_gene: TRDJ1; abundance: few; v_gene: TRDV1; d_gene: TRDD2
CDR3aa: CACDTLSGIQLRDKLIF; CDR3nt: TGTGCCTGTGACACCCTTTCGGGGATACAATTGAGGGATAAACTCATCTTT; j_gene: TRDJ1; abundance: NA; v_gene: TRDV2; d_gene: TRDD3
CDR3aa: CACDYAGLGDRTDKLIF; CDR3nt: TGTGCCTGTGACTACGCGGGACTGGGGGATAGGACCGATAAACTCATCTTT; j_gene: TRDJ1; abundance: medium-sized; v_gene: TRDV2; d_gene: TRDD3
CDR3aa: CACDTMGDTRTDKLIF; CDR3nt: TGTGCCTGTGACACAATGGGGGATACGAGGACCGATAAACTCATCTTT; j_gene: TRDJ1; abundance: large; v_gene: TRDV2; d_gene: TRDD3
CDR3aa: CACDPWGISTDKLIF; CDR3nt: TGTGCCTGTGACCCCTGGGGGATAAGTACCGATAAACTCATCTTT; j_gene: TRDJ1; abundance: few; v_gene: TRDV2; d_gene: TRDD3
CDR3aa: CACDKLGEHTDKLIF; CDR3nt: TGTGCCTGTGATAAACTGGGGGAACACACCGATAAACTCATCTTT; j_gene: TRDJ1; abundance: medium-sized; v_gene: TRDV2; d_gene: TRDD3
CDR3aa: CACDTLVAGGYGGTDKLIF; CDR3nt: TGTGCCTGTGACACCCTTGTCGCTGGGGGATACGGGGGTACCGATAAACTCATCTTT; j_gene: TRDJ1; abundance: few; v_gene: TRDV2; d_gene: TRDD3
CDR3aa: CACDTTLEDDKLIF; CDR3nt: TGTGCCTGTGACACCACGCTGGAGGACGATAAACTCATCTTT; j_gene: TRDJ1; abundance: medium-sized; v_gene: TRDV2; d_gene: NA
CDR3aa: CACDTPGTGAGLGVPSSWDTRQMFF; CDR3nt: TGTGCCTGTGACACACCCGGCACCGGGGCCGGACTGGGGGTTCCTAGCTCCTGGGACACCCGACAGATGTTTTTC; j_gene: TRDJ3; abundance: NA; v_gene: TRDV2; d_gene: TRDD3
CDR3aa: CACDTTGDPSSWDTRQMFF; CDR3nt: TGTGCCTGTGATACTACTGGGGACCCGAGCTCCTGGGACACCCGACAGATGTTTTTC; j_gene: TRDJ3; abundance: NA; v_gene: TRDV2; d_gene: TRDD3
CDR3aa: CACDTVNRVEEDRSGWDTRQMFF; CDR3nt: TGTGCCTGTGACACCGTTAATCGTGTTGAGGAAGACAGGAGCGGCTGGGACACCCGACAGATGTTTTTC; j_gene: TRDJ3; abundance: NA; v_gene: TRDV2; d_gene: NA
CDR3aa: CACDTVGRDPDKLIF; CDR3nt: TGTGCCTGTGACACCGTCGGGAGGGACCCCGATAAACTCATCTTT; j_gene: TRDJ1; abundance: medium-sized; v_gene: TRDV2; d_gene: NA
CDR3aa: CACDTVMGDVKGRGHEYGDKLIF; CDR3nt: TGTGCCTGTGACACCGTCATGGGGGACGTGAAGGGTAGGGGACATGAGTACGGCGATAAACTCATCTTT; j_gene: TRDJ1; abundance: NA; v_gene: TRDV2; d_gene: TRDD3
CDR3aa: CALGEPTFPRPRGIGTDKLIF; CDR3nt: TGTGCTCTTGGGGAACCAACATTCCCCCGCCCAAGGGGGATCGGAACCGATAAACTCATCTTT; j_gene: TRDJ1; abundance: NA; v_gene: TRDV1; d_gene: TRDD3
CDR3aa: CACDGLGDKVSDKLIF; CDR3nt: TGTGCCTGTGACGGACTGGGGGATAAGGTATCCGATAAACTCATCTTT; j_gene: TRDJ1; abundance: medium-sized; v_gene: TRDV2; d_gene: TRDD3
CDR3aa: CALGELSTLLSLFTGVSRTDKLIF; CDR3nt: TGTGCTCTTGGGGAACTCTCAACTCTCCTCTCCTTATTCACTGGGGTTTCGAGAACCGATAAACTCATCTTT; j_gene: TRDJ1; abundance: NA; v_gene: TRDV1; d_gene: TRDD3
CDR3aa: CACDTVGGVTDKLIF; CDR3nt: TGTGCCTGTGACACCGTGGGGGGGGTCACCGATAAACTCATCTTT; j_gene: TRDJ1; abundance: medium-sized; v_gene: TRDV2; d_gene: NA
CDR3aa: CACDTLTGGTNRNTDKLIF; CDR3nt: TGTGCCTGTGACACCCTTACTGGGGGAACCAACAGAAACACCGATAAACTCATCTTT; j_gene: TRDJ1; abundance: few; v_gene: TRDV2; d_gene: TRDD3
CDR3aa: CACDTLVPAAGKLIF; CDR3nt: TGTGCCTGTGACACCTTGGTCCCCGCGGCCGGAAAACTCATCTTT; j_gene: TRDJ1; abundance: medium-sized; v_gene: TRDV2; d_gene: NA
CDR3aa: CACDTVRGDPNTSSWDTRQMFF; CDR3nt: TGTGCCTGTGACACCGTTCGGGGTGACCCTAACACCAGCTCCTGGGACACCCGACAGATGTTTTTC; j_gene: TRDJ3; abundance: medium-sized; v_gene: TRDV2; d_gene: NA
CDR3aa: CACDTLYGLGESWDTRQMFF; CDR3nt: TGTGCCTGTGACACCCTTTATGGACTGGGGGAGTCCTGGGACACCCGACAGATGTTTTTC; j_gene: TRDJ3; abundance: NA; v_gene: TRDV2; d_gene: TRDD3
CDR3aa: CACDTGLESGGSYTWDTRQMFF; CDR3nt: TGTGCCTGTGACACTGGGCTCGAGAGCGGGGGATCATATACCTGGGACACCCGACAGATGTTTTTC; j_gene: TRDJ3; abundance: NA; v_gene: TRDV2; d_gene: TRDD3
CDR3aa: CACDLLGDDPPWDTRQMFF; CDR3nt: TGTGCCTGTGACCTACTGGGGGATGATCCCCCCTGGGACACCCGACAGATGTTTTTC; j_gene: TRDJ3; abundance: NA; v_gene: TRDV2; d_gene: TRDD3
CDR3aa: CACDQLGDASLTAQLFF; CDR3nt: TGTGCCTGTGACCAACTGGGGGACGCCTCTTTGACAGCACAACTCTTCTTT; j_gene: TRDJ2; abundance: NA; v_gene: TRDV2; d_gene: TRDD3
CDR3aa: CACDTLYWGIRAFDKLIF; CDR3nt: TGTGCCTGTGACACACTCTACTGGGGGATACGCGCCTTCGATAAACTCATCTTT; j_gene: TRDJ1; abundance: NA; v_gene: TRDV2; d_gene: TRDD3
CDR3aa: CALGEKNLPTKDLSSWDTRQMFF; CDR3nt: TGTGCTCTTGGGGAAAAAAACCTTCCTACGAAGGATTTGAGCTCCTGGGACACCCGACAGATGTTTTTC; j_gene: TRDJ3; abundance: NA; v_gene: TRDV1; d_gene: TRDD2
CDR3aa: CACDKIPGDTAYTDKLIF; CDR3nt: TGTGCCTGTGACAAGATACCGGGGGACACCGCGTACACCGATAAACTCATCTTT; j_gene: TRDJ1; abundance: few; v_gene: TRDV2; d_gene: NA
CDR3aa: CACDRTGGYLSWDTRQMFF; CDR3nt: TGTGCCTGTGACCGTACTGGGGGATACCTTTCCTGGGACACCCGACAGATGTTTTTC; j_gene: TRDJ3; abundance: NA; v_gene: TRDV2; d_gene: TRDD3
CDR3aa: CALGELSNRGRGGTDKLIF; CDR3nt: TGTGCTCTTGGGGAACTAAGCAATAGGGGACGCGGAGGCACCGATAAACTCATCTTT; j_gene: TRDJ1; abundance: NA; v_gene: TRDV1; d_gene: NA
CDR3aa: CACDTLPGGPYTDKLIF; CDR3nt: TGTGCCTGTGACACGCTACCTGGGGGACCGTACACCGATAAACTCATCTTT; j_gene: TRDJ1; abundance: medium-sized; v_gene: TRDV2; d_gene: TRDD3
CDR3aa: CACDPILLGAPTSWDTRQMFF; CDR3nt: TGTGCCTGTGACCCAATTCTACTGGGGGCTCCCACCTCCTGGGACACCCGACAGATGTTTTTC; j_gene: TRDJ3; abundance: few; v_gene: TRDV2; d_gene: TRDD3